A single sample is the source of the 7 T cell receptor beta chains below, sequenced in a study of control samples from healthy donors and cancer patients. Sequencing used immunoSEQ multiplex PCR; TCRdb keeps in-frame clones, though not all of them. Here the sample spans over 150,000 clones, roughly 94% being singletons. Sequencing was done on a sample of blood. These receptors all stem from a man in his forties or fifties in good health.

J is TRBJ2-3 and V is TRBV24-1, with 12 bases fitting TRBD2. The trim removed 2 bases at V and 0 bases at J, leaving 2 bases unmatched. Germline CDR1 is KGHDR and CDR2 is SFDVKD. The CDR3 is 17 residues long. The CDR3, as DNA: TGTGCCACCAGTGATTCCGGACTAGCGGGGAGCACAGATACGCAGTATTTT. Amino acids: CATSDSGLAGSTDTQYF.

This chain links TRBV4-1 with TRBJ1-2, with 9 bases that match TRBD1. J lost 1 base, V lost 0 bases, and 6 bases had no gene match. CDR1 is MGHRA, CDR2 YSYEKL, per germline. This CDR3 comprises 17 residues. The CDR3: CASSQDPNRGLNYGYTF. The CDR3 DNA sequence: TGCGCCAGCAGCCAAGATCCGAACAGGGGGCTTAACTATGGCTACACCTTC.

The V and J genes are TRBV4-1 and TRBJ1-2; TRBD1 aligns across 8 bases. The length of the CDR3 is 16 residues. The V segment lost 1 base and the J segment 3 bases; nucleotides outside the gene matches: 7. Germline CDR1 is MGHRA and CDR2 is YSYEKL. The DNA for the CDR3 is TGCGCCAGCAGCCAAGGTTCCATACAGGGGGACTATGGCTACACCTTC. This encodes CASSQGSIQGDYGYTF.

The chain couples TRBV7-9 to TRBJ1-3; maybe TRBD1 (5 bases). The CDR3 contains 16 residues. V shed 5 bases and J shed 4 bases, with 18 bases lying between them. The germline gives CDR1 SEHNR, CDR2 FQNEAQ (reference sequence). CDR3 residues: CASSRRGEGSGNTIYF. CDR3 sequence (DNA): TGTGCCAGCAGCCGGCGAGGGGAGGGCTCCGGAAACACCATATATTTT.

The DNA of the CDR3 is TGTGCCAGCAGCCCAGAACAGGGTACAAACACTGAAGCTTTCTTT. It specifies CASSPEQGTNTEAFF. V is TRBV6-5 and J is TRBJ1-1, with TRBD1 as a possible D gene (6 bases). Germline V gene lookup returns CDR1 MNHEY and CDR2 SVGAGI. The CDR3 has 15 amino acids. Trimming pared 6 bases from V and 2 bases from J, leaving 16 bases between.

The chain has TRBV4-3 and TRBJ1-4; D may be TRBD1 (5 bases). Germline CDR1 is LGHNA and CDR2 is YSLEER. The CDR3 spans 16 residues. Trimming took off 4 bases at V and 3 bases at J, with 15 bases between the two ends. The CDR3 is CASSPAGGVANEKLFF. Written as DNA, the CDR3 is TGCGCCAGCAGCCCCGCCGGGGGGGTGGCTAATGAAAAACTGTTTTTT.

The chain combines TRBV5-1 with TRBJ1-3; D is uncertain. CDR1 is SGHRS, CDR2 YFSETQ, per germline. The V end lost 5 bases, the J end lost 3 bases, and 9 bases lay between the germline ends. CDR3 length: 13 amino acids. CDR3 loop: CASRDTRGNTIYF. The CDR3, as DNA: TGCGCCAGCAGGGATACACGTGGAAACACCATATATTTT.